The clone carrying this TCR beta chain was detected ten times or more. The TCR beta CDR3 regions underwent amplification using RNA transcripts as the source. A set of HTBI primers served as the primers for a first-round RT-PCR of the TCR CDR3. TCRdb independently ran MiXCR on the multiplex PCR reads; one entry per CDR3 protein. The sample shows about 400,000 distinct CDR3 sequences, about 15% of them seen only once. The sample comes from a study of T cells in Graves' hyperthyroidism and ophthalmopathy. The germline CDR1 and CDR2 sequences are MNHNS and SASEGT. CDR3 length equals 13 residues. The ends were cut back, 5 bases at V and 5 bases at J, with 12 bases in the middle.

The source of this sequence is a woman aged 55-69 years with Graves' ophthalmopathy. The sequenced sample consisted of blood. The chain uses TRBV6-1 and TRBJ2-5; D may be TRBD2 (7 bases). The CDR3 region has the DNA TGTGCCAGCAGTAGGGGGACTACTGAGACCCAGTACTTC. Translated, it gives CASSRGTTETQYF.